The T cell receptor (beta chain) described here comes from a study of blood T cell repertoires in COVID-19. Study-level information: Sites across the United States, Italy and Spain contributed samples from acute and convalescent COVID-19.

This CDR3 comprises 14 residues. V dropped 0 bases and J dropped 9 bases, with 14 bases sitting between them. Germline V CDR1 and CDR2: MNHEY, SMNVEV (reference sequence). Repertoires were generated with immunoSEQ multiplex PCR, while TCRdb's copy carries only in-frame clones and drops some. The profile shows approximately 97,000 clones, around 87% of them singletons. This clone has only a few counts. This TCR was recovered from a human donor in a cohort sampled during active COVID-19. Sample: peripheral blood. V gene TRBV27 combines with J gene TRBJ1-2; D not resolved. CDR3 sequence: CASSLSGAEFSYTF. The CDR3 DNA reads as TGTGCCAGCAGTTTATCTGGAGCGGAGTTTAGCTACACCTTC.